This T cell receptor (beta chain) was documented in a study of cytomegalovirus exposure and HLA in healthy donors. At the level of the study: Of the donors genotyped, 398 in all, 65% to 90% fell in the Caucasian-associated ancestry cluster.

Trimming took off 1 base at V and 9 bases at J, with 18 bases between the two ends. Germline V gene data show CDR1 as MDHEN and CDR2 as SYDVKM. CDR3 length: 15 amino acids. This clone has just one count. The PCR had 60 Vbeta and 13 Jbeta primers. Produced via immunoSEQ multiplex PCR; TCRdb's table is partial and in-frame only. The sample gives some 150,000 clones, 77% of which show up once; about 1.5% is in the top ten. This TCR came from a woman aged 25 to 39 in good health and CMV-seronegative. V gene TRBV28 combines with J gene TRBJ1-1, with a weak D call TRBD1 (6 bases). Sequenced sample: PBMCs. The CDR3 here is CASSLLGTGQGQAFF. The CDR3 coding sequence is TGTGCCAGCAGTTTATTGGGGACCGGGCAGGGGCAAGCTTTCTTT.